This note documents a single T cell receptor (beta chain) sequence. Its antigen is still unknown. The data originate from a study of T cells in Graves' hyperthyroidism and ophthalmopathy. Study-level information: Sampling of peripheral blood happened at initial diagnosis, prior to any treatment. Overall study results and limits: Most thyroid clonotypes expanded above 0.001 were also detected in blood.

RNA transcripts provided the source from which TCR beta CDR3 regions were amplified. TCR CDR3 underwent first-round RT-PCR with the HTBI primer set. TCRdb re-called the multiplex PCR reads with MiXCR, one entry per CDR3 protein. The table includes over 300,000 distinct CDR3 sequences, more than 11% detected once. V lost 1 base, J lost 0 bases, and 0 bases stayed unmatched. Germline V gene data show CDR1 as LGHNT and CDR2 as FRNRAP. The CDR3 runs to 15 residues. Specimen: blood. The gene calls are TRBV12-5 and TRBJ2-1; 7 bases are a match to TRBD2. The source is a woman aged 60 to 75 with Graves' hyperthyroidism. DNA for the CDR3: TGTGCTAGTGGTTTGGGCGGGAGCTCCTACAATGAGCAGTTCTTC. Amino acid sequence: CASGLGGSSYNEQFF.